This T cell receptor (beta chain) was found in a study of T cell repertoires in cytomegalovirus infection. TCRdb reprocessed the reads via MiXCR and lists one record per CDR3 protein. Among about a million distinct CDR3 sequences, 30% to 40% were seen once, and the ten largest hold more than 13%. The V end was cut by 6 bases, the J end by 4 bases, with 9 bases between. Germline V gene lookup returns CDR1 LNHDA and CDR2 SQIVND (reference sequence). This CDR3 has 12 residues. This clonotype has a count of ten or more. Its target is not known. The chain carries TRBV19 and TRBJ1-1, with D possibly matching TRBD1 (6 bases). The clonotype comes from a human donor in good health (CMV status not recorded). Some clones in this sample may be carry-over from other donors' samples. This material consisted of cultured CD8+ T cells from PBMCs, taken from culture after CMV antigen stimulation. CDR3 nucleotide sequence: TGTGCCAGTAGACAGGGCGTCACTGAAGCTTTCTTT. Its translation: CASRQGVTEAFF.